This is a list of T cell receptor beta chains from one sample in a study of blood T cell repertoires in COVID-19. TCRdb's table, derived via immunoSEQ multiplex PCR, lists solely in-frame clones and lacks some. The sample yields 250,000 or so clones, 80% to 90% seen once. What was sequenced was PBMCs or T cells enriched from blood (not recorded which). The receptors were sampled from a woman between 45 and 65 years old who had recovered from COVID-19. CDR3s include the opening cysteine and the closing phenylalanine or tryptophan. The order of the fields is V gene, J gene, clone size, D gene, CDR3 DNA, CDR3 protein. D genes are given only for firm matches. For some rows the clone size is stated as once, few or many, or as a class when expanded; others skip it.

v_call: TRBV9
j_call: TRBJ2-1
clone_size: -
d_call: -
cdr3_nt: TGTGCCAGCAGCGCCGGAAGCGGAAGCTCCTACAATGAGCAGTTCTTC
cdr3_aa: CASSAGSGSSYNEQFF

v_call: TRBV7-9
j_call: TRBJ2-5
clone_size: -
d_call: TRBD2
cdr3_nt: TGTGCCAGCAGCCAAAGGACTAGTTCTGAGACCCAGTACTTC
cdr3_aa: CASSQRTSSETQYF

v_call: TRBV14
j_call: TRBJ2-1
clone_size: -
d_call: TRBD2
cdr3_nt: TGTGCCAGCAGCCAAGGGACTAGCGGGACCTACAATGAGCAGTTCTTC
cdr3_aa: CASSQGTSGTYNEQFF

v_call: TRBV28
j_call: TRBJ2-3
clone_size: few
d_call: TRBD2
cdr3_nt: TGTGCCACCACGGGACTAGCGGTAGCAGATACGCAGTATTTT
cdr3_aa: CATTGLAVADTQYF

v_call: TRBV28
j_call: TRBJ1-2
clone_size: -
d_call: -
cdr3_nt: TGTGCCAGCAGTTTAATCGGTAACTATGGCTACACCTTC
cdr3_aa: CASSLIGNYGYTF

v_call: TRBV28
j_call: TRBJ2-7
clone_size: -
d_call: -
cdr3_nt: TGTGCCAGCAGACCCACTGCGGGGAACCCCTACGAGCAGTACTTC
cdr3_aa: CASRPTAGNPYEQYF

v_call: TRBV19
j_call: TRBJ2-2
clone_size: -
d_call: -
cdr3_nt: TGTGCCAGTAAGGGGGACAAGAACACCGGGGAGCTGTTTTTT
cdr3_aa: CASKGDKNTGELFF

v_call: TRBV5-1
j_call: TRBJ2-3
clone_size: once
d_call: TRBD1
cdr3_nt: TGCGCCAGCAGCTTGCGGACAGGGGCGTCCACAGATACGCAGTATTTT
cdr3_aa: CASSLRTGASTDTQYF

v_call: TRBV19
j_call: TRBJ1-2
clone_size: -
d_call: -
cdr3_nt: TGTGCCAGTAGTATAGGGACATTTGGTGGCTACACCTTC
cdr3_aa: CASSIGTFGGYTF

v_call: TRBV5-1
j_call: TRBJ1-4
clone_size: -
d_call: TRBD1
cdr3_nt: TGCGCCAGCAGCTGGACAGGGGGTAATGATGAAAAACTGTTTTTT
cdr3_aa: CASSWTGGNDEKLFF

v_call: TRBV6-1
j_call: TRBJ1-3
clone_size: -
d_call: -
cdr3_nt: TGTGCCAGCAGTGAAGCGTTGGGACACTCTGGAAACACCATATATTTT
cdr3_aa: CASSEALGHSGNTIYF

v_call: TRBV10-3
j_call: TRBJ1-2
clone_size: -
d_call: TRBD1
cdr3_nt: TGTGCCACATGGGAAGGGGGCGGCTATGGCTACACCTTC
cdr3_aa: CATWEGGGYGYTF

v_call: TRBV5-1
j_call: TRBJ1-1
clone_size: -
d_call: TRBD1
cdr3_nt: TGCGCCAGCAGCTCCGGGACAGACTACCGTGGGGGCACTGAAGCTTTCTTT
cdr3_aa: CASSSGTDYRGGTEAFF

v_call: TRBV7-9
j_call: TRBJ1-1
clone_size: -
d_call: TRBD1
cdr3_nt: TGTGCCAGCAGCTTAGCGGCAGGGGGCACTGAAGCTTTCTTT
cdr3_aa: CASSLAAGGTEAFF

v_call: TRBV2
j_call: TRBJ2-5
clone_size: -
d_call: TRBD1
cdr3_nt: TGTGCCAGCAGTTGGGACAGCCAGTACCAAGAGACCCAGTACTTC
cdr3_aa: CASSWDSQYQETQYF

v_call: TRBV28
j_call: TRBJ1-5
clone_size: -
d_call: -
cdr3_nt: TGTGCCAGCAGTTTGTACAATCAGCCCCAGCATTTT
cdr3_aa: CASSLYNQPQHF

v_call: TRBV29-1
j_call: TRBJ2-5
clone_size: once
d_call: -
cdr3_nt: TGCAGCGTTCTCGAACCTAGCTCGGAGACCCAGTACTTC
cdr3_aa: CSVLEPSSETQYF

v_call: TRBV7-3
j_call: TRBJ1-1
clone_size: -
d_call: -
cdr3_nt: TGTGCCAGCAGCTTAGGTCAGGGGCCTGCCACTGAAGCTTTCTTT
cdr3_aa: CASSLGQGPATEAFF

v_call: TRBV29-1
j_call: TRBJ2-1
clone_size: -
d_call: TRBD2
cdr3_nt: TGCAGCGTTGTGGGACTAGCGGGATACAATGAGCAGTTCTTC
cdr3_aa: CSVVGLAGYNEQFF

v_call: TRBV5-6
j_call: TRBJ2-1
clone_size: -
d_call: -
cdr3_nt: TGTGCCAGCAGCTCTCCCTCCGGGCAGGCCGCGGGGTGGGGGGAGCAGTTCTTC
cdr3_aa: CASSSPSGQAAGWGEQFF

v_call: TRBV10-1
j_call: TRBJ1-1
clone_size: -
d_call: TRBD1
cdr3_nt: TGCGCCAGTCAGGGGGACACTGAAGCTTTCTTT
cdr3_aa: CASQGDTEAFF

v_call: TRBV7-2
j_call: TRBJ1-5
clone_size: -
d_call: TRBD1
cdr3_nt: TGTGCCAGCAGCATAGACAGGGGAGGCAATCAGCCCCAGCATTTT
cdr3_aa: CASSIDRGGNQPQHF

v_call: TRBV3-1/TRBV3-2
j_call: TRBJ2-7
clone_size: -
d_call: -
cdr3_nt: TGTGCCAGCAGCCTGCGACCGACTGGCCGGGGTTCGGGGCAGTACTTC
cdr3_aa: CASSLRPTGRGSGQYF

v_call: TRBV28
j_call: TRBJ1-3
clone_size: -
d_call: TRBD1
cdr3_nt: TGTGCCAGCAGCCCCTCCGGGACAGCCTATTCTGGAAACACCATATATTTT
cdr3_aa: CASSPSGTAYSGNTIYF